This T cell receptor beta chain emerged from a study of blood T cell repertoires in COVID-19. Study as a whole: T cells, B-cell-depleted T cells, or PBMCs provided the cDNA or gDNA that served as material.

CDR3 length: 16 amino acids. V lost 3 bases to trimming and J lost 0 bases, with 15 bases between them. Germline V gene data show CDR1 as ENHRY and CDR2 as SYGVKD. As originally analysed: Using reference gene primer amplification, nucleated cell counts were estimated. Produced via immunoSEQ multiplex PCR; TCRdb's table is partial and in-frame only. Clone size and V and J calls were adopted from that table, with D and trimming inferred from the DNA. The repertoire has 60,000 to 75,000 clones, around 87% of them found once; the top ten carry 6% to 7%. Sequenced: peripheral blood. This chain connects TRBV10-3 to TRBJ2-7; D is uncertain. The source is a man in his 60s with acute or convalescent COVID-19. The CDR3 DNA reads TGTGCCATCAGTGACTTGACCCAGAGGAGCTCCTACGAGCAGTACTTC. Translation: CAISDLTQRSSYEQYF.